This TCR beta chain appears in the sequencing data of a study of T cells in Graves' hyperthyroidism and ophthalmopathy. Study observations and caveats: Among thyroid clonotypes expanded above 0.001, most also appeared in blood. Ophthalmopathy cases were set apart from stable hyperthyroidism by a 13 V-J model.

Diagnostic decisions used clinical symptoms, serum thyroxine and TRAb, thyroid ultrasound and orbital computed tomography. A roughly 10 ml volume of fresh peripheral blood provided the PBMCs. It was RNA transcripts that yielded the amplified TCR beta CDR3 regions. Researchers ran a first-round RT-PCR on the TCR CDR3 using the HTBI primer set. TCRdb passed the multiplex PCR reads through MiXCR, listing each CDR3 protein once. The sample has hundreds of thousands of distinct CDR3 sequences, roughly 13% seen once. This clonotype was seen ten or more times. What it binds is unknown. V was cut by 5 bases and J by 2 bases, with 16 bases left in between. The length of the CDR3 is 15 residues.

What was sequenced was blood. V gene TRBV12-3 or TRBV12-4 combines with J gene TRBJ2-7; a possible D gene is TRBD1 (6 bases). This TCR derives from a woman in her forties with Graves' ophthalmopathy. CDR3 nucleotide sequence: TGTGCCAGCAGTCCCCGCAGCAGGGGAACCTACGAGCAGTACTTC. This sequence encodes CASSPRSRGTYEQYF.